The rows below give T cell receptor beta chains drawn from one sample of a study of T cells and Merkel cell carcinoma outcomes. The assay was immunoSEQ multiplex PCR, and TCRdb's table has in-frame clones only and misses some. The sample holds more than 3,500 clones; 85% to 95% are singletons and the top ten take over 1.5%. Material: tumor tissue from Merkel cell carcinoma. Source of these receptors: a human donor with Merkel cell carcinoma. Both conserved end residues are part of each CDR3. The D gene is left open where the match is weak. Part of the rows lack a size; the others show once, few, many or a class for expanded clones.

len: 13; d_gene: .; abundance: .; v_gene: TRBV19; j_gene: TRBJ1-2; CDR3aa: CASKAGSYYGYTF; CDR3nt: TGTGCCAGTAAGGCCGGGTCCTACTATGGCTACACCTTC
len: 17; d_gene: TRBD2; abundance: .; v_gene: TRBV5-1; j_gene: TRBJ2-7; CDR3aa: CASSSRSSGSFSYEQYF; CDR3nt: TGCGCCAGCAGCTCCAGAAGTAGCGGGAGCTTCTCCTACGAGCAGTACTTC
len: 13; d_gene: .; abundance: .; v_gene: TRBV11-3; j_gene: TRBJ2-5; CDR3aa: CASSPRERETQYF; CDR3nt: TGTGCCAGCAGCCCCAGGGAGCGAGAGACCCAGTACTTC
len: 14; d_gene: TRBD2; abundance: .; v_gene: TRBV7-8; j_gene: TRBJ2-3; CDR3aa: CAVVKRGVSDTQYF; CDR3nt: TGTGCCGTCGTGAAGCGGGGGGTTTCAGATACGCAGTATTTT
len: 14; d_gene: .; abundance: .; v_gene: TRBV6-5; j_gene: TRBJ2-7; CDR3aa: CASSYSRYSYEQYF; CDR3nt: TGTGCCAGCAGTTACTCGCGGTATTCCTACGAGCAGTACTTC
len: 13; d_gene: .; abundance: .; v_gene: TRBV2; j_gene: TRBJ1-1; CDR3aa: CASSVKPNTEAFF; CDR3nt: TGTGCCAGCAGTGTAAAACCGAACACTGAAGCTTTCTTT
len: 15; d_gene: .; abundance: .; v_gene: TRBV6-1; j_gene: TRBJ2-3; CDR3aa: CASSEVQGPTDTQYF; CDR3nt: TGTGCCAGCAGTGAAGTACAGGGCCCCACAGATACGCAGTATTTT
len: 15; d_gene: .; abundance: .; v_gene: TRBV18; j_gene: TRBJ2-5; CDR3aa: CASSPRWGPGETQYF; CDR3nt: TGTGCCAGCTCACCACGGTGGGGTCCCGGGGAGACCCAGTACTTC
len: 15; d_gene: TRBD1; abundance: .; v_gene: TRBV5-1; j_gene: TRBJ1-5; CDR3aa: CASSMTGNSNQPQHF; CDR3nt: TGCGCCAGCAGCATGACAGGGAATAGCAATCAGCCCCAGCATTTT
len: 17; d_gene: .; abundance: .; v_gene: TRBV23-1; j_gene: TRBJ2-7; CDR3aa: CASSQFAFREILYEQYF; CDR3nt: TGCGCCAGCAGTCAATTTGCCTTTCGGGAGATACTCTACGAGCAGTACTTC
len: 15; d_gene: .; abundance: .; v_gene: TRBV5-6; j_gene: TRBJ2-7; CDR3aa: CASSSLRHGAYEQYF; CDR3nt: TGTGCCAGCAGCTCACTCCGACATGGAGCCTACGAGCAGTACTTC
len: 15; d_gene: .; abundance: .; v_gene: TRBV6-5; j_gene: TRBJ1-4; CDR3aa: CASSYSVGTNEKLFF; CDR3nt: TGTGCCAGCAGTTACTCTGTAGGAACTAATGAAAAACTGTTTTTT
len: 13; d_gene: TRBD2; abundance: .; v_gene: TRBV2; j_gene: TRBJ2-3; CDR3aa: CASTSGYTDTQYF; CDR3nt: TGTGCCAGCACTAGCGGGTACACAGATACGCAGTATTTT
len: 13; d_gene: .; abundance: .; v_gene: TRBV9; j_gene: TRBJ1-1; CDR3aa: CASSVEGNTEAFF; CDR3nt: TGTGCCAGCAGCGTAGAGGGGAACACTGAAGCTTTCTTT
len: 12; d_gene: TRBD1; abundance: .; v_gene: TRBV29-1; j_gene: TRBJ2-7; CDR3aa: CSVEQGAGEQYF; CDR3nt: TGCAGCGTTGAACAGGGGGCGGGCGAGCAGTACTTC
len: 14; d_gene: TRBD2; abundance: .; v_gene: TRBV19; j_gene: TRBJ2-2; CDR3aa: CASSSGSYTGELFF; CDR3nt: TGTGCCAGTTCCAGCGGGAGCTACACCGGGGAGCTGTTTTTT
len: 12; d_gene: TRBD2; abundance: .; v_gene: TRBV25-1; j_gene: TRBJ2-7; CDR3aa: CASSRGVHEQYF; CDR3nt: TGTGCCAGCAGTCGGGGGGTCCACGAGCAGTACTTC
len: 17; d_gene: TRBD1; abundance: .; v_gene: TRBV19; j_gene: TRBJ1-5; CDR3aa: CASSIGGGQGRYQPQHF; CDR3nt: TGTGCCAGTAGTATCGGCGGGGGACAGGGGAGGTATCAGCCCCAGCATTTT
len: 13; d_gene: .; abundance: .; v_gene: TRBV5-1; j_gene: TRBJ2-1; CDR3aa: CANSWGLGDEQFF; CDR3nt: TGCGCCAACAGCTGGGGTCTGGGGGATGAGCAGTTCTTC
len: 11; d_gene: TRBD1; abundance: .; v_gene: TRBV19; j_gene: TRBJ2-5; CDR3aa: CASGTGADQYF; CDR3nt: TGTGCCAGTGGGACAGGAGCCGACCAGTACTTC
len: 14; d_gene: .; abundance: .; v_gene: TRBV30; j_gene: TRBJ2-1; CDR3aa: CAWVGRSSYNEQFF; CDR3nt: TGTGCCTGGGTGGGACGGAGCTCCTACAATGAGCAGTTCTTC
len: 15; d_gene: .; abundance: .; v_gene: TRBV5-6; j_gene: TRBJ1-1; CDR3aa: CASSIEQGLNTEAFF; CDR3nt: TGTGCCAGCAGCATCGAACAGGGATTAAACACTGAAGCTTTCTTT
len: 16; d_gene: .; abundance: few; v_gene: TRBV30; j_gene: TRBJ2-3; CDR3aa: CAWSVREERGTDTQYF; CDR3nt: TGTGCCTGGAGTGTACGCGAGGAGAGAGGCACAGATACGCAGTATTTT
len: 17; d_gene: TRBD1; abundance: .; v_gene: TRBV19; j_gene: TRBJ2-1; CDR3aa: CARIPGPSRGLYNEQFF; CDR3nt: TGTGCCAGAATCCCGGGACCTTCCAGGGGGCTTTACAATGAGCAGTTCTTC
len: 16; d_gene: TRBD2; abundance: .; v_gene: TRBV6-1; j_gene: TRBJ2-7; CDR3aa: CASSEAGASGSYEQYF; CDR3nt: TGTGCCAGCAGTGAAGCGGGGGCGAGCGGGAGTTACGAGCAGTACTTC
len: 12; d_gene: .; abundance: .; v_gene: TRBV11-2; j_gene: TRBJ1-1; CDR3aa: CASSLLRTEAFF; CDR3nt: TGTGCCAGCAGCTTATTACGCACTGAAGCTTTCTTT
len: 13; d_gene: TRBD1; abundance: .; v_gene: TRBV30; j_gene: TRBJ1-2; CDR3aa: CAWSVDRVSGYTF; CDR3nt: TGTGCCTGGAGTGTAGACAGGGTGTCTGGCTACACCTTC
len: 15; d_gene: TRBD1; abundance: .; v_gene: TRBV9; j_gene: TRBJ1-4; CDR3aa: CASSALQGMEEKLFF; CDR3nt: TGTGCCAGCAGCGCATTACAGGGGATGGAAGAAAAATTGTTTTTT
len: 14; d_gene: .; abundance: .; v_gene: TRBV7-9; j_gene: TRBJ2-5; CDR3aa: CASSLAWVQETQYF; CDR3nt: TGTGCCAGCAGCTTAGCGTGGGTCCAAGAGACCCAGTACTTC
len: 14; d_gene: .; abundance: .; v_gene: TRBV9; j_gene: TRBJ1-1; CDR3aa: CASSVTRPNTEAFF; CDR3nt: TGTGCCAGCAGCGTAACCAGGCCGAACACTGAAGCTTTCTTT
len: 11; d_gene: .; abundance: .; v_gene: TRBV7-2; j_gene: TRBJ2-1; CDR3aa: CASSFYDEQFF; CDR3nt: TGTGCCAGCAGCTTTTACGATGAGCAGTTCTTC
len: 15; d_gene: TRBD1; abundance: .; v_gene: TRBV7-9; j_gene: TRBJ1-4; CDR3aa: CASTAGQGNNEKLFF; CDR3nt: TGTGCCAGCACGGCCGGACAGGGGAATAATGAAAAACTGTTTTTT
len: 15; d_gene: .; abundance: .; v_gene: TRBV19; j_gene: TRBJ2-4; CDR3aa: CASSIPGVAKNIQYF; CDR3nt: TGTGCCAGTAGTATCCCAGGAGTTGCCAAAAACATTCAGTACTTC
len: 13; d_gene: TRBD1; abundance: .; v_gene: TRBV30; j_gene: TRBJ1-5; CDR3aa: CALNRGPGQPQHF; CDR3nt: TGTGCCTTGAACAGGGGGCCCGGTCAGCCCCAGCATTTT
len: 17; d_gene: TRBD2; abundance: .; v_gene: TRBV5-1; j_gene: TRBJ2-5; CDR3aa: CASSLGTGGTSEETQYF; CDR3nt: TGCGCCAGCAGCTTAGGTACGGGAGGGACTTCTGAAGAGACCCAGTACTTC
len: 14; d_gene: .; abundance: once; v_gene: TRBV7-2; j_gene: TRBJ2-5; CDR3aa: CASSLARPRETQYF; CDR3nt: TGTGCCAGCAGCTTAGCGCGCCCGCGGGAGACCCAGTACTTC
len: 14; d_gene: .; abundance: .; v_gene: TRBV30; j_gene: TRBJ2-7; CDR3aa: CAWSVGQPGYEQYF; CDR3nt: TGTGCCTGGAGTGTAGGCCAGCCAGGCTACGAGCAATACTTC
len: 16; d_gene: TRBD1; abundance: .; v_gene: TRBV12-5; j_gene: TRBJ2-3; CDR3aa: CASGTGSQGAGDTQYF; CDR3nt: TGTGCTAGTGGTACGGGGTCACAGGGGGCAGGAGATACGCAGTATTTT
len: 13; d_gene: .; abundance: .; v_gene: TRBV19; j_gene: TRBJ1-2; CDR3aa: CASTPLGSESYTF; CDR3nt: TGTGCCAGTACCCCTTTAGGGTCGGAGAGCTACACCTTC
len: 17; d_gene: TRBD2; abundance: .; v_gene: TRBV5-1; j_gene: TRBJ2-3; CDR3aa: CASSMRPAGGDTDTQYF; CDR3nt: TGCGCCAGCAGCATGCGCCCGGCGGGAGGGGACACAGATACGCAGTATTTT
len: 13; d_gene: .; abundance: .; v_gene: TRBV9; j_gene: TRBJ2-7; CDR3aa: CASSVAGENEQYF; CDR3nt: TGTGCCAGCAGCGTAGCAGGGGAGAACGAGCAGTACTTC
len: 11; d_gene: .; abundance: .; v_gene: TRBV6-4; j_gene: TRBJ2-5; CDR3aa: CASIWWETQYF; CDR3nt: TGTGCCAGCATCTGGTGGGAGACCCAGTACTTC
len: 18; d_gene: TRBD1; abundance: .; v_gene: TRBV5-1; j_gene: TRBJ2-6; CDR3aa: CASSFGTGGAGGANVLTF; CDR3nt: TGCGCCAGCAGCTTTGGGACAGGGGGCGCGGGTGGGGCCAACGTCCTGACTTTC
len: 13; d_gene: .; abundance: .; v_gene: TRBV28; j_gene: TRBJ2-1; CDR3aa: CASSFVGLNEQFF; CDR3nt: TGTGCCAGCAGTTTTGTAGGGCTTAATGAGCAGTTCTTC
len: 15; d_gene: .; abundance: .; v_gene: TRBV27; j_gene: TRBJ2-3; CDR3aa: CASSLFGDTTDTQYF; CDR3nt: TGTGCCAGCAGTTTATTTGGGGACACCACAGATACGCAGTATTTT
len: 15; d_gene: .; abundance: .; v_gene: TRBV13; j_gene: TRBJ2-5; CDR3aa: CASSLRSGAQETQYF; CDR3nt: TGTGCCAGCAGCTTAAGAAGCGGAGCCCAAGAGACCCAGTACTTC